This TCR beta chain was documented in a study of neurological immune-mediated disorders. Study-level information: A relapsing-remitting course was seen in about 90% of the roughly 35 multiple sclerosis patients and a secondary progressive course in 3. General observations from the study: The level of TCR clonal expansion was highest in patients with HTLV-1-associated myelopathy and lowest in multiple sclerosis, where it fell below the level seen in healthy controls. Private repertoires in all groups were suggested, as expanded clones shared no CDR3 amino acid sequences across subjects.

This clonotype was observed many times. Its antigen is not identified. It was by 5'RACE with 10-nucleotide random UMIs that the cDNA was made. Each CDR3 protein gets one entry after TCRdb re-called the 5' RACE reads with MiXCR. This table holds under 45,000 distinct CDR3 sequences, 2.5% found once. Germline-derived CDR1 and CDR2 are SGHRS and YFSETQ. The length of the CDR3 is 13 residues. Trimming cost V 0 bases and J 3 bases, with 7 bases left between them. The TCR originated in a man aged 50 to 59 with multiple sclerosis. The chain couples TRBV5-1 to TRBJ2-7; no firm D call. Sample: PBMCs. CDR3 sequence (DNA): TGCGCCAGCAGCTTGGAGCTAGACTACGAGCAGTACTTC. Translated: CASSLELDYEQYF.